These 7 T cell receptor beta chains share one sample of origin, sequenced in a study of T-cell reconstitution after alpha-beta-depleted transplantation in children. Unique molecular identifiers were built into the TCRbeta library. One entry per CDR3 protein results from TCRdb running MiXCR on the PCR reads. The data show about 900,000 distinct CDR3 sequences, with roughly 29% seen just once and roughly 27% held by the top ten. The sequences come from PBMCs, mostly from graft donor cells, collected 360 days after TCRalphabeta/CD19-depleted stem cell transplant. The receptors stem from a boy under two years old who had a stem cell transplant for SCID, so the T cells may come from the graft donor.

The chain carries TRBV6-5 and TRBJ1-2, with TRBD1 matching 8 bases. Per germline, CDR1 MNHEY and CDR2 SVGAGI. The CDR3 extends over 15 amino acids. The V and J ends lost 2 bases and 8 bases, in that order; junction bases with no gene match: 10. DNA of the CDR3: TGTGCCAGCAGTTACATGGGGACAGGCAGGCAGGGCTACACCTTC. Encoded protein: CASSYMGTGRQGYTF.

The chain uses TRBV7-3 and TRBJ2-3, with 8 bases identical to TRBD2. Losses at the gene ends were 4 bases for V and 1 base for J; bases not matched to a gene: 7. In germline, CDR1 is SGHTA, CDR2 FQGTGA. The CDR3 loop spans 16 amino acids. CDR3 DNA sequence: TGTGCCAGCAGCTCATTACCGGGACTAGGCACAGATACGCAGTATTTT. It specifies CASSSLPGLGTDTQYF.

There are a few counts of this clonotype. The chain employs TRBV20-1 and TRBJ2-1; no clear D. The CDR3 loop spans 15 amino acids. The germline CDR1 and CDR2 sequences are DFQATT and SNEGSKA (reference sequence). Trimming stripped 5 bases from V and 0 bases from J, with 14 bases between. DNA of the CDR3: TGCAGTGCTCTACAGACACCCAGCTCCTACAATGAGCAGTTCTTC. Amino acids: CSALQTPSSYNEQFF.

The V and J genes are TRBV14 and TRBJ2-1, with D perhaps TRBD2 (7 bases). Trimming cost V 0 bases and J 0 bases, with 21 bases left between them. This CDR3 spans 20 amino acids. Germline V gene lookup returns CDR1 SGHDN and CDR2 FVKESK. As DNA, the CDR3 is TGTGCCAGCAGCCAAGACACCGGCTCGGGAGGACAGAGCTCCTACAATGAGCAGTTCTTC. Amino acids: CASSQDTGSGGQSSYNEQFF.

The gene calls are TRBV20-1 and TRBJ2-7; 13 nucleotides line up with TRBD2. V was clipped by 1 base and J by 2 bases; unmatched bases: 5. This CDR3 region has 16 residues. Germline V gene data show CDR1 as DFQATT and CDR2 as SNEGSKA (reference sequence). The CDR3 loop is CSARGTSGGAAYEQYF. The CDR3 DNA reads as TGCAGTGCTAGAGGGACTAGCGGGGGTGCCGCCTACGAGCAGTACTTC.

This clonotype was seen a few times. The rearrangement joins TRBV5-1 to TRBJ2-3; D might be TRBD2 (6 bases). The germline CDR1 and CDR2 sequences are SGHRS and YFSETQ. The V and J ends lost 1 base and 4 bases respectively, with 13 bases between them. The CDR3 runs to 15 residues. CDR3 coding DNA: TGCGCCAGCAGCTTGCGGGCTAGCGATCCAGATACGCAGTATTTT. Translated, it gives CASSLRASDPDTQYF.

The sample holds a few counts of this clonotype. The J gene is TRBJ2-5, the V gene TRBV5-1; 10 bases match TRBD1. The CDR3 spans 14 residues. CDR1 SGHRS and CDR2 YFSETQ come from the germline V gene. With 5 bases clipped from V and 5 bases from J, the junction kept 6 bases outside the gene matches. The CDR3 here is CASRRQGAGETQYF. The CDR3 region has the DNA TGCGCCAGCAGAAGACAGGGGGCAGGGGAGACCCAGTACTTC.